The rows below give T cell receptor beta chains drawn from one sample of a study of T cell responses to AZD1222 COVID-19 vaccine. Some clones are missing from TCRdb's copy, which holds only in-frame ones; the method was immunoSEQ multiplex PCR. The sample yields some 100,000 clones, 85% to 90% seen once. Sequences were derived from peripheral blood, sampled on day 0 of AZD1222 vaccination. The receptors were sampled from an adult in good health. The CDR3 runs from the conserved cysteine through the conserved F or W. The D gene is left open where the match is weak. Size is omitted from some rows. Given values are once, few, many or a class for expanded clones.

>TRBV6-1|TRBJ2-3|-|-
CASSEDPPQGATDTQYF
TGTGCCAGCAGTGAAGACCCCCCCCAGGGAGCCACAGATACGCAGTATTTT
>TRBV28|TRBJ2-5|-|-
CASTDRMHETQYF
TGTGCCAGCACCGACAGGATGCACGAGACCCAGTACTTC
>TRBV5-1|TRBJ2-7|TRBD1|-
CASSLQSPRDRPSYEQYF
TGCGCCAGCAGCTTGCAGAGCCCCCGGGACAGGCCCTCCTACGAGCAGTACTTC
>TRBV5-1|TRBJ2-5|-|-
CASSLDPGGNQETQYF
TGCGCCAGCAGCTTGGATCCAGGGGGGAACCAAGAGACCCAGTACTTC
>TRBV15|TRBJ2-1|-|-
CATSRDGTRYNEQFF
TGTGCCACCAGCAGAGATGGGACACGATACAATGAGCAGTTCTTC
>TRBV28|TRBJ2-2|-|-
CASSLVGGTGELFF
TGTGCCAGCAGTTTAGTAGGGGGCACCGGGGAGCTGTTTTTT
>TRBV30|TRBJ1-2|-|-
CAWSVQADDYGYTF
TGTGCCTGGAGTGTACAGGCCGACGACTATGGCTACACCTTC
>TRBV25-1|TRBJ1-5|-|-
CASSEGNQPQHF
TGTGCCAGCAGTGAGGGGAATCAGCCCCAGCATTTT
>TRBV28|TRBJ1-1|-|-
CASSFLNTEAFF
TGTGCCAGCAGTTTCCTGAACACTGAAGCTTTCTTT
>TRBV21-1|TRBJ1-2|-|-
CASRKSGGQSNTNYGYTF
TGTGCCAGCAGAAAATCGGGCGGGCAGTCCAATACTAACTATGGCTACACCTTC
>TRBV29-1|TRBJ2-3|TRBD1|-
CSVEGQGGTDTQYF
TGCAGCGTTGAAGGACAGGGGGGAACAGATACGCAGTATTTT
>TRBV10-2|TRBJ1-5|TRBD1|-
CASRETGDDIQPQHF
TGCGCCAGCAGAGAAACAGGGGATGATATTCAGCCCCAGCATTTT
>TRBV14|TRBJ2-1|-|-
CASSQDRGREQFF
TGTGCCAGCAGCCAAGATCGGGGGCGTGAGCAGTTCTTC
>TRBV23-1|TRBJ2-1|-|few
CATVKAWSGYNEQFF
TGCGCCACCGTAAAAGCGTGGAGTGGTTACAATGAGCAGTTCTTC
>TRBV5-4|TRBJ2-1|TRBD1|-
CASSFPGTGANEQFF
TGTGCCAGCAGCTTCCCCGGGACAGGGGCCAATGAGCAGTTCTTC
>TRBV30|TRBJ1-2|-|once
CAWRWPTLWGGYTF
TGTGCCTGGAGGTGGCCGACCCTATGGGGTGGCTACACCTTC
>TRBV19|TRBJ1-5|-|-
CASSPRPDSNQPQHF
TGTGCCAGTAGTCCCCGACCGGATAGCAATCAGCCCCAGCATTTT
>TRBV19|TRBJ2-7|TRBD1|-
CASSSGTGGVGEQYF
TGTGCCAGTAGCTCCGGGACAGGGGGCGTGGGGGAGCAGTACTTC
>TRBV5-6|TRBJ2-3|-|-
CASSLSGFTDTQYF
TGTGCCAGCAGCTTGTCAGGGTTCACAGATACGCAGTATTTT
>TRBV2|TRBJ2-7|-|-
CASSHRGVSYEQYF
TGTGCCAGCAGCCACAGAGGGGTCTCCTACGAGCAGTACTTC
>TRBV19|TRBJ2-1|TRBD2|-
CASKEAGGSYNEQFF
TGTGCCAGTAAGGAGGCGGGAGGGTCCTACAATGAGCAGTTCTTC
>TRBV5-4|TRBJ2-7|TRBD1|-
CASSPGQGYVREQYF
TGTGCCAGCAGCCCGGGACAGGGGTATGTGCGGGAGCAGTACTTC
>TRBV28|TRBJ2-1|TRBD2|-
CASSFPSGNNEQFF
TGTGCCAGCAGTTTCCCTAGCGGGAACAATGAGCAGTTCTTC
>TRBV29-1|TRBJ1-5|-|-
CSTSAGADQPQHF
TGCAGCACCTCAGCAGGGGCGGATCAGCCCCAGCATTTT
>TRBV6-2/TRBV6-3|TRBJ2-3|TRBD2|-
CASSYRTSGMDTQYF
TGTGCCAGCAGTTACAGGACTAGCGGGATGGATACGCAGTATTTT
>TRBV6-2/TRBV6-3|TRBJ2-7|TRBD1|-
CASRPATGAFHEQYF
TGTGCCAGCCGCCCCGCCACAGGGGCCTTCCACGAGCAGTACTTC
>TRBV7-9|TRBJ2-7|-|few
CASSFKGGSYEQYF
TGTGCCAGCAGCTTTAAGGGGGGGTCTTACGAGCAGTACTTC
>TRBV19|TRBJ1-5|TRBD1|few
CASSPGTGADPLSNQPQHF
TGTGCCAGTAGTCCGGGGACAGGGGCCGATCCCCTGAGCAATCAGCCCCAGCATTTT
>TRBV19|TRBJ1-1|-|few
CASNFIGNTEAFF
TGTGCCAGTAACTTCATCGGGAACACTGAAGCTTTCTTT
>TRBV11-2|TRBJ2-2|-|-
CASSLTVGELFF
TGTGCCAGCAGCTTAACGGTCGGGGAGCTGTTTTTT
>TRBV7-2|TRBJ1-5|-|once
CASSLEPGMNQPQHF
TGTGCCAGCAGCTTAGAGCCCGGGATGAATCAGCCCCAGCATTTT
>TRBV2|TRBJ1-5|-|-
CASSGAGGWGSNQPQHF
TGTGCCAGCAGTGGGGCAGGAGGTTGGGGTAGTAATCAGCCCCAGCATTTT
>TRBV29-1|TRBJ1-2|TRBD1|-
CSVGDRGLGGYTF
TGCAGCGTTGGGGACAGGGGATTGGGCGGCTACACCTTC
>TRBV7-3|TRBJ2-5|TRBD1|-
CASSSPGTGFQETQYF
TGTGCCAGCAGCTCCCCCGGGACAGGTTTTCAAGAGACCCAGTACTTC
>TRBV28|TRBJ2-6|-|-
CASTSGANVLTF
TGTGCCAGCACCTCTGGGGCCAACGTCCTGACTTTC
>TRBV5-1|TRBJ2-1|-|-
CASNLGLGGSYNEQFF
TGCGCCAGCAATCTAGGGCTGGGGGGCTCCTACAATGAGCAGTTCTTC
>TRBV7-9|TRBJ2-1|TRBD1|-
CASSLAGQGGRGNEQFF
TGTGCCAGCAGCTTAGCCGGACAGGGCGGAAGGGGCAATGAGCAGTTCTTC
>TRBV27|TRBJ1-2|-|-
CASSLFFPGTNYGYTF
TGTGCCAGCAGTTTATTCTTCCCAGGGACTAACTATGGCTACACCTTC
>TRBV14|TRBJ2-7|TRBD1|-
CASSQLGTVAYEQYF
TGTGCCAGCAGCCAGCTCGGGACAGTCGCCTACGAGCAGTACTTC